The 7 T cell receptor beta chains below come from one sample, sequenced in a study of response to subunit inactivated influenza vaccine. TCRdb recomputed calls from the RT-PCR reads with MiXCR, one row per CDR3 protein. The sample consists of 650,000 to 850,000 distinct CDR3 sequences, more than 11% of them appearing once. Specimen: PBMCs from blood, collected around 14 days before vaccination. These receptors were obtained from a man aged 50 or older who received an inactivated influenza vaccine.

This rearrangement joins TRBV9 to TRBJ2-1; D could derive from TRBD1 or TRBD2 (5 bases each). With 7 bases removed from V and 9 bases from J, the gap between germline ends came to 17 bases. The CDR3 contains 13 residues. Per germline, CDR1 SGDLS and CDR2 YYNGEE. DNA for the CDR3: TGTGCCAGCGGGTGGAGCGGTGGGGGTGAGCAGTTCTTC. Protein product: CASGWSGGGEQFF.

The genes are TRBV10-3 and TRBJ2-1; TRBD2 agrees at 8 bases. CDR1 is ENHRY, CDR2 SYGVKD, per germline. The CDR3 loop spans 18 amino acids. V gave up 0 bases and J gave up 10 bases; unmatched junction bases: 17. CDR3 residues: CAISESVLAELSQGEQFF. The CDR3 coding sequence is TGTGCCATCAGTGAGTCCGTACTAGCGGAACTTTCTCAAGGGGAGCAGTTCTTC.

The chain has TRBV7-9 and TRBJ2-3, with unresolved D. Germline V lookup: CDR1 SEHNR, CDR2 FQNEAQ (reference sequence). With 2 bases removed from V and 7 bases from J, the gap between germline ends came to 19 bases. The CDR3 totals 16 residues. The CDR3 region is CASSLNAAIDMNTQYF. In nucleotides, the CDR3 is TGTGCCAGCAGCTTAAATGCGGCCATCGATATGAATACGCAGTATTTT.

This clonotype was seen a few times. The chain is built from TRBV11-2 and TRBJ1-1; TRBD1 is a possible D gene (5 bases). V was clipped by 8 bases and J by 0 bases, with 10 bases between them. This CDR3 contains 13 residues. Germline CDR1 and CDR2: SGHAT and FQNNGV. The CDR3 nucleotides are TGTGCCAGCGGGGAGGGGATGAACACTGAAGCTTTCTTT. Translation: CASGEGMNTEAFF.

This clonotype was detected only a few times. The chain links TRBV6-2 or TRBV6-3 to TRBJ2-1, with 8 bases that match TRBD2. Germline CDR1 reads MNHEY; CDR2 reads SVGEGT. V dropped 0 bases and J dropped 3; count of bases not matched to a gene: 10. The CDR3 is made up of 18 amino acids. The CDR3 protein is CASSYSTPREDVYNEQFF. The CDR3, as DNA: TGTGCCAGCAGTTACTCGACCCCGCGGGAGGACGTCTACAATGAGCAGTTCTTC.

This clonotype came up a few times. The V and J genes are TRBV4-1 and TRBJ2-1; D is undetermined. The CDR3 is 16 residues long. Germline CDR1 is MGHRA and CDR2 is YSYEKL. With 0 bases removed from V and 7 bases from J, the gap between germline ends came to 16 bases. The CDR3 DNA follows: TGCGCCAGCAGCCAAGATCCTCGGGTCTCATGGAATGAGCAGTTCTTC. Amino acid sequence: CASSQDPRVSWNEQFF.

This clonotype has just a few counts. The V and J genes are TRBV12-3 or TRBV12-4 and TRBJ2-1; no firm D call. The CDR3 runs 12 residues. V was shortened by 3 bases and J by 8 bases, with 8 bases between the two germline ends. This CDR3 reads CASSFVNHEQFF. The CDR3 nucleotides are TGTGCCAGCAGTTTTGTGAACCATGAGCAGTTCTTC.